The present T cell receptor (beta chain) was sequenced within a study of blood T cell repertoires in COVID-19. Here immunoSEQ multiplex PCR was the method, and the copy in TCRdb shows in-frame clones only, minus some. The sample holds around 99,000 clones, roughly 82% seen once. The CDR3 totals 19 residues. The receptor was derived from a woman of 80 years or more with active or convalescent COVID-19. J is TRBJ2-7 and V is TRBV21-1; the table's TRBD2 call for D was not verified on the DNA. TRBV21-1 is a pseudogene locus. Specimen: peripheral blood. The CDR3 DNA sequence: TGTGCCAGCAGCAAAGACACCGGGACTAGCGGGAGGCTTATGTACGAGCAGTACTTC. Its protein product is CASSKDTGTSGRLMYEQYF.